This TCR beta chain was identified during a study of blood T cell repertoires in COVID-19. Per the original data handling: Estimation of nucleated cell counts was performed using reference gene primer amplification. Profiled with immunoSEQ multiplex PCR; TCRdb holds only in-frame clones, not every one. That table is the source of V, J and clone size, and D and trimming were worked out from the DNA. The table has approximately 100,000 clones, more than 70% seen once. Trimming took 4 bases from V and 2 from J, leaving 10 bases between them. The CDR3 consists of 14 residues. The germline V gene encodes CDR1 MDHEN and CDR2 SYDVKM.

The chain employs TRBV28 and TRBJ2-3; D is ambiguous. This sequence originates from a man in his 70s with acute or convalescent COVID-19. The sequenced sample consisted of peripheral blood. CDR3 nucleotide sequence: TGTGCCAGCAGTTCAGACACTTACACAGATACGCAGTATTTT. Amino acids: CASSSDTYTDTQYF.